The 13 T cell receptor beta chains listed next were all sequenced from one sample in a study of cytomegalovirus exposure and HLA in healthy donors. PCR involved 60 Vbeta and 13 Jbeta primers. Assay: immunoSEQ multiplex PCR; the TCRdb copy retains only in-frame clones and omits some. The sample yields about 180,000 clones, almost 85% seen once. Sequenced: PBMCs. Receptors were obtained from a woman between 50 and 59 years old in good health and CMV-seronegative.

The chain combines TRBV6-1 with TRBJ1-2; D unclear. The ends were cut back, 0 bases at V and 2 bases at J, with 13 bases in the middle. The germline V gene has CDR1 MNHNS and CDR2 SASEGT. This CDR3 spans 16 amino acids. CDR3 coding DNA: TGTGCCAGCAGTGAAGCGGTTCTTGTCCGGAACTATGGCTACACCTTC. Translating it yields CASSEAVLVRNYGYTF.

A remark on this clone: Relative to the germline gene, one junction end is altered; a read error may explain this. The chain couples TRBV5-1 to TRBJ2-6, with D perhaps matching TRBD1 (5 bases). Germline assignment: CDR1 SGHRS and CDR2 YFSETQ. The CDR3 has 14 residues. The CDR3 coding sequence is TGCGCCAGCAGCTTGGGCTCTGGGGCCAACGGCCTGACTTTC. Encoded protein: CASSLGSGANGLTF. The whole variable domain, remainder taken from reference TRBV5-1 and TRBJ2-6, is KAGVTQTPRYLIKTRGQQVTLSCSPISGHRSVSWYQQTPGQGLQFLFEYFSETQRNKGNFPGRFSGRQFSNSRSEMNVSTLELGDSALYLCASSLGSGANGLTFGAGSRLTVL.

Turning to this clone: One junction end disagrees with the germline gene, perhaps due to a read error. The J gene is TRBJ1-1, the V gene TRBV7-9; TRBD1 might be the D (5 bases). The CDR3 is 16 residues long. The V gene's germline CDR1 is SEHNR and CDR2 FQNEAQ (reference sequence). The chain's CDR3 is CSSLSRLGTGNTEAFF. DNA for the CDR3: TGTTCCAGCCTAAGCAGGCTGGGCACAGGGAACACTGAAGCTTTCTTT.

The J gene is TRBJ1-1, the V gene TRBV2, with TRBD1 matching over 9 bases. V lost 6 bases to trimming and J lost 11 bases; unmatched junction nucleotides: 7. This CDR3 region has 12 residues. Germline values: CDR1 SNHLY, CDR2 FYNNEI. Written as DNA, the CDR3 is TGTGCCAGCAGATGGGGACAGGGTTTCGCTTTCTTT. It specifies CASRWGQGFAFF.

The chain joins TRBV27 to TRBJ2-7; weak D call: TRBD2 (5 bases). Per the germline V gene, CDR1 is MNHEY and CDR2 is SMNVEV (reference sequence). The CDR3 contains 14 residues. V lost 4 bases and J lost 7, with 17 bases in between. The CDR3 bases are TGTGCCAGCAGTTCCCCGGCGGGCGTGGGGGAGCAGTACTTC. Its translation: CASSSPAGVGEQYF.

The J gene is TRBJ1-4, the V gene TRBV7-2; no reliable D call. Germline values: CDR1 SGHTA, CDR2 FQGNSA. The CDR3 is 14 amino acids. V gave up 2 bases and J gave up 7 bases, with 11 bases separating them. CDR3 protein: CASSLFRGSEKLFF. The DNA for the CDR3 is TGTGCCAGCAGCTTATTCCGGGGTAGTGAAAAACTGTTTTTT.

DNA of the CDR3: TGTGCCAGCAGCTCCGGTGCCTCCACCGGGGAGCTGTTTTTT. It specifies CASSSGASTGELFF. The chain employs TRBV5-4 and TRBJ2-2, with unresolved D. Germline V gene data show CDR1 as SGHNT and CDR2 as YYREEE (reference sequence). Trimming took off 3 bases at V and 4 bases at J, with 10 bases between the two ends. CDR3 length: 14 residues.

The rearrangement links TRBV19 to TRBJ2-1, with 8 nucleotides matching TRBD2. The germline V gene encodes CDR1 LNHDA and CDR2 SQIVND (reference sequence). The CDR3 sequence is 15 residues long. V lost 3 bases, J lost 2 bases, and 3 bases stayed unmatched. This CDR3 is CASSINGRAYNEQFF. CDR3 coding DNA: TGTGCCAGTAGTATCAACGGGAGGGCCTACAATGAGCAGTTCTTC.

As regards this clone: The junction and the germline gene differ at one end; a read error may be behind it. This chain uses TRBV7-9 with TRBJ1-2; D is perhaps TRBD1 (6 bases). CDR3 size: 16 residues. Germline V gene lookup returns CDR1 SEHNR and CDR2 FQNEAQ (reference sequence). The CDR3 region is CSSSSAMGHPTYGYTF. The CDR3 region has the DNA TGTTCCAGCAGTTCTGCCATGGGACATCCGACGTATGGCTACACCTTC.

The chain carries TRBV7-7 and TRBJ2-2; D perhaps matches TRBD2 (6 bases). The length of the CDR3 is 15 residues. Germline-derived CDR1 and CDR2 are SSHAT and FNYEAQ (reference sequence). Deletions cut 0 bases from V and 7 bases from J, with 12 bases between. The DNA for the CDR3 is TGTGCCAGCAGCTTAGCCCCCGGAGGGTTCGGGGAGCTGTTTTTT. Its translation is CASSLAPGGFGELFF.

This chain uses TRBV6-1 with TRBJ2-5; D possibly corresponds to TRBD2 (5 bases). The J call may be in error: the DNA end matches TRBJ2-7 better. This CDR3 contains 16 residues. Per germline, CDR1 MNHNS and CDR2 SASEGT. CDR3 in DNA: TGTGCCAGCAGTGAAGCGCCGGTACGGGCGGGCTACGAGCAGTACTTC. Translation: CASSEAPVRAGYEQYF.

The J gene is TRBJ2-7, the V gene TRBV7-9, with 7 bases that match TRBD2. This CDR3 comprises 16 residues. With 5 bases clipped from V and 5 bases from J, the junction kept 15 bases outside the gene matches. Germline CDR1 and CDR2: SEHNR and FQNEAQ (reference sequence). The CDR3 nucleotides read TGTGCCAGCAGCACAGCCCTCTTCGGGAGGTTCGACGAGCAGTACTTC. Encoded protein: CASSTALFGRFDEQYF. Filled out from reference TRBV7-9 and TRBJ2-7, the complete variable domain reads DTGVSQNPRHKITKRGQNVTFRCDPISEHNRLYWYRQTLGQGPEFLTYFQNEAQLEKSRLLSDRFSAERPKGSFSTLEIQRTEQGDSAMYLCASSTALFGRFDEQYFGPGTRLTVT.

The chain links TRBV30 to TRBJ1-1; TRBD1 aligns across 8 bases. The CDR3 covers 13 residues. The V gene's germline CDR1 is GTSNPN and CDR2 SVGIG (reference sequence). V shed 5 bases and J 5 bases; nucleotides not matched to a gene: 7. DNA of the CDR3: TGTGCCTGGGACGGACAGGGAGGTACTGAAGCTTTCTTT. It codes for CAWDGQGGTEAFF.